One and the same sample provided the 21 T cell receptor beta chains below, sequenced in a study of Graves' ophthalmopathy and Graves' hyperthyroidism. Transcripts of RNA were the source for amplifying TCR beta CDR3 regions. RT-PCR with HTBI primers came first, then second-round multiplex PCR. Using its own MiXCR run on the multiplex PCR reads, TCRdb lists one record per CDR3 protein. The table has 450,000 or so distinct CDR3 sequences, about an eighth seen once. The sequenced sample consisted of blood. Every receptor here comes from a woman aged 30 to 39 with Graves' ophthalmopathy.

The sample holds many counts of this clonotype. J is TRBJ1-2 and V is TRBV28, with D possibly matching TRBD1 (5 bases). The germline V gene encodes CDR1 MDHEN and CDR2 SYDVKM. Trimming stripped 6 bases from V and 5 bases from J, with 19 bases between. The CDR3 spans 15 residues. DNA for the CDR3: TGTGCCAGCAGGCCACAAGGGGCCTCGAGATATGGCTACACCTTC. Residues: CASRPQGASRYGYTF.

DNA for the CDR3: TGTGCCAGCAGGACTAGCGGTGGCACCCAGTACTTC. Translating gives CASRTSGGTQYF. V usage is TRBV19 and J usage is TRBJ2-5, with TRBD2 matching 10 bases. The CDR3 spans 12 residues. Trimming at V came to 9 bases and at J to 8 bases, leaving 6 bases not matched to a gene. The germline CDR1 and CDR2 sequences are LNHDA and SQIVND (reference sequence).

In its sample, this clonotype was seen many times. CDR3 DNA: TGTGCCAGCAGGGGCGGTCCCGGGGACGAGCAGTACTTC. Its translation: CASRGGPGDEQYF. This chain uses TRBV28 with TRBJ2-7, with TRBD2 as a possible D gene (5 bases). V was trimmed by 6 bases and J by 5 bases, leaving 14 bases between them. The CDR3 covers 13 residues. The germline CDR1 and CDR2 sequences are MDHEN and SYDVKM.

The rearrangement joins TRBV5-1 to TRBJ1-1, with D possibly TRBD1 on 5 matching bases. Germline CDR1 and CDR2: SGHRS and YFSETQ. Trimming removed 4 bases at V and 5 bases at J, with 18 bases between. CDR3 length equals 15 residues. The CDR3 DNA is TGCGCCAGCAGCCTGGAGACAGTTGGAGGGACTGAAGCTTTCTTT. This translates into CASSLETVGGTEAFF.

The chain links TRBV13 to TRBJ2-7; 10 nucleotides align to TRBD2. This CDR3 has 14 amino acids. Trimming at V came to 5 bases and at J to 5 bases, leaving 6 bases not matched to a gene. The germline V gene has CDR1 PRHDT and CDR2 FYEKMQ (reference sequence). CDR3 region: CASSGSGRSNEQYF. The CDR3 DNA reads TGTGCCAGCAGCGGTAGCGGGAGGAGCAACGAGCAGTACTTC.

This clonotype was picked up many times. Here the CDR3 DNA reads TGTGCCAGCTCACCGGATAGGGATGGCTACACCTTC. Encoded protein: CASSPDRDGYTF. V usage is TRBV18 and J usage is TRBJ1-2; D unclear. CDR3 length: 12 residues. The germline V and J ends were trimmed by 3 bases and 6 bases, with 8 bases remaining between them. CDR1 and CDR2 (germline): KGHSH, LQKENI.

This clonotype appeared many times. As DNA, the CDR3 is TGTGCCAGCAGCTTAATAGCTAGCGGGAGTCAGACCCAGTACTTC. Protein: CASSLIASGSQTQYF. The chain is built from TRBV7-9 and TRBJ2-5, with 10 bases aligning to TRBD2. This CDR3 has 15 amino acids. Germline trimming cut 2 bases from V and 6 bases from J; bases unmatched to any gene: 6. Germline V gene lookup returns CDR1 SEHNR and CDR2 FQNEAQ (reference sequence).

There are many counts of this clonotype. The genes are TRBV27 and TRBJ1-1, with a tentative D call TRBD1 (6 bases). Trimming took off 5 bases at V and 0 bases at J, with 13 bases between the two ends. The length of the CDR3 is 15 residues. The V gene's germline CDR1 is MNHEY and CDR2 SMNVEV (reference sequence). As DNA, the CDR3 is TGTGCCAGCAGTCCCACAGGGCGGATGAACACTGAAGCTTTCTTT. Translating gives CASSPTGRMNTEAFF.

This clonotype occurred many times. CDR3 bases: TGTGCCAGCAGTTCGGGGGACAGAAATAGCAATCAGCCCCAGCATTTT. Translation gives CASSSGDRNSNQPQHF. The gene calls are TRBV12-3 or TRBV12-4 and TRBJ1-5, with 7 bases lining up with TRBD1. Trimming at V came to 4 bases and at J to 0 bases, leaving 6 bases not matched to a gene. CDR3 length: 16 amino acids.

This chain connects TRBV6-1 to TRBJ2-5; weak D call: TRBD1 (6 bases). The CDR3 runs 15 residues. The V end was cut by 3 bases, the J end by 1 base, with 12 bases between. Germline V gene lookup returns CDR1 MNHNS and CDR2 SASEGT. The CDR3 protein is CASSDYRGSQETQYF. CDR3 DNA: TGTGCCAGCAGTGACTATAGGGGGAGCCAAGAGACCCAGTACTTC.

This clonotype has a count of ten or more. V usage is TRBV5-5 and J usage is TRBJ2-7, with TRBD2 identical over 7 bases. Trimming took 1 base from V and 6 from J; bases not matched to a gene: 7. The CDR3 is made up of 14 amino acids. Germline lookup yields CDR1 SGHKS and CDR2 YYEKEE (reference sequence). The CDR3 region has the DNA TGTGCCAGCAGCTTGTTAGGCGGGGGAACCGAGCAGTACTTC. Its translation: CASSLLGGGTEQYF.

J is TRBJ2-5 and V is TRBV6-1; D is possibly TRBD1 (6 bases). V shed 8 bases and J shed 1 base, with 11 bases lying between them. Germline-derived CDR1 and CDR2 are MNHNS and SASEGT. CDR3 length: 13 residues. In DNA, the CDR3 is TGTGCCAGCCAGGGGAGCAGCCAAGAGACCCAGTACTTC. Translated, it gives CASQGSSQETQYF.

This clonotype was counted many times. The CDR3 loop reads CASSKGSTGSYNSPLHF. For the CDR3, the DNA is TGTGCCAGCAGCAAAGGGTCGACCGGCTCCTATAATTCACCCCTCCACTTT. V and J are TRBV7-8 and TRBJ1-6; D is ambiguous. This CDR3 spans 17 amino acids. V gave up 5 bases and J gave up 0 bases, with 14 bases separating them. The germline V gene has CDR1 SGHVS and CDR2 FQNEAQ.

The table lists this clonotype with many counts. The chain combines TRBV28 with TRBJ2-5; TRBD1 matches at 7 bases. Germline CDR1 reads MDHEN; CDR2 reads SYDVKM. With 4 bases clipped from V and 2 bases from J, the junction kept 7 bases outside the gene matches. The CDR3 consists of 15 residues. CDR3 nucleotide sequence: TGTGCCAGCAGTTCCTCGACAGGGCTACAAGAGACCCAGTACTTC. This translates into CASSSSTGLQETQYF.

The CDR3, as DNA: TGCGCCAGCAGATTTACAGGGGGACGCGGCTATGGCTACACCTTC. Translated, it gives CASRFTGGRGYGYTF. This chain links TRBV5-1 with TRBJ1-2, with TRBD1 matching over 8 bases. The J segment lost 4 bases and the V segment lost 5 bases, leaving 10 bases of the junction unmatched. This CDR3 has 15 residues. The germline V gene has CDR1 SGHRS and CDR2 YFSETQ.

The chain carries TRBV3-1 and TRBJ2-2; the D is unclear. Germline values: CDR1 LGHDT, CDR2 YNNKEL (reference sequence). The CDR3 totals 16 residues. V dropped 1 base and J dropped 0 bases, with 9 bases sitting between them. This chain's CDR3 is CASSQVFPSNTGELFF. The CDR3 DNA sequence: TGTGCCAGCAGCCAAGTCTTCCCCTCGAACACCGGGGAGCTGTTTTTT. Complete variable domain (other parts from reference TRBV3-1 and TRBJ2-2): DTAVSQTPKYLVTQMGNDKSIKCEQNLGHDTMYWYKQDSKKFLKIMFSYNNKELIINETVPNRFSPKSPDKAHLNLHINSLELGDSAVYFCASSQVFPSNTGELFFGEGSRLTVL.

Ten or more counts support this clonotype. DNA of the CDR3: TGTGCCAGCAGCAACAGGGCTTCGGATTCACCCCTCCACTTT. Amino acid sequence: CASSNRASDSPLHF. The chain combines TRBV12-3 or TRBV12-4 with TRBJ1-6; tentative D call: TRBD1 (6 bases). This CDR3 spans 14 amino acids. Between the trimmed V and J ends, which lost 6 bases and 8 bases, there was a span of 14 bases.

The chain joins TRBV6-1 to TRBJ1-6; TRBD1 is a possible D gene (5 bases). This CDR3 comprises 15 residues. V gave up 8 bases and J gave up 4 bases, with 15 bases separating them. Germline CDR1 is MNHNS and CDR2 is SASEGT. This CDR3 reads CASLKRDGYNSPLHF. CDR3 DNA: TGTGCCAGCTTAAAAAGGGACGGGTATAATTCACCCCTCCACTTT.

There are many counts of this clonotype. The chain links TRBV2 to TRBJ2-7; D may be TRBD2 (5 bases). Trimming took 4 bases from V and 2 from J, leaving 12 bases between them. The germline V gene has CDR1 SNHLY and CDR2 FYNNEI. CDR3 size: 14 residues. The CDR3 nucleotides read TGTGCCAGCAGTGCCCGGAGGTCTCCCTACGAGCAGTACTTC. Amino acids: CASSARRSPYEQYF.

This clonotype was recorded at least ten times. One junction end does not reproduce the germline sequence, and a read error may be involved. The chain joins TRBV18 to TRBJ2-4, with D maybe TRBD1 (6 bases). CDR1 is KGHSH and CDR2 is LQKENI in the germline V gene. The CDR3 runs to 13 residues. CDR3 nucleotide sequence: TGTGCCAGCTCACCCGGACAGCTCAACATTAAGTACTTC. Protein product: CASSPGQLNIKYF.

This clonotype was seen many times. This chain joins TRBV28 and TRBJ2-7; TRBD2 matches 10 bases. The CDR3 has 16 residues. Germline loops: CDR1 MDHEN, CDR2 SYDVKM. The ends lost 6 bases at V and 4 bases at J; junction bases unmatched: 12. The CDR3 is CASRHWTSGAGYEQYF. In DNA form, the CDR3 reads TGTGCCAGCAGACACTGGACTAGCGGAGCTGGTTACGAGCAGTACTTC.